This T cell receptor (beta chain) was recovered during a study of radiotherapy plus CTLA-4 blockade in lung cancer (dated by TCRdb to 2017 to 2018). Study-level background: Objective responses occurred in around 19% of enrolled patients, and around 30% achieved disease control. Broad study findings and their caveats: The strongest predictors of response were reported to be early dynamic shifts in blood T cell clones along with a rise in serum interferon-beta following radiation. After treatment with radiotherapy and ipilimumab, TCR clones that originated in tumors expanded in peripheral blood.

Library prep was done by the immunoSEQ multiplex PCR assay. TCRdb took over this immuneACCESS table, retaining in-frame rearrangements with V and J assigned. Such tables are incomplete; in checked studies, under half of the missing clones stem from an unresolved V gene, and the remainder is unexplained. This sample comprises over 80,000 clones, around 86% of them detected only once. In total, the top ten clones hold about a sixth of the sample. Turning to this clone: This receptor's antigen is unknown. No base quality information exists; no much larger clone differs at one position.

The study evaluated CTLA-4 blockade (ipilimumab) given together with focal radiation therapy in patients who had chemo-refractory metastatic non-small-cell lung cancer. V trim: 4 bases; J trim: 5 bases; unmatched bases: 4. There are 14 amino acids in the CDR3, from cysteine to phenylalanine inclusive. Only the CDR3 DNA is retained, 42 bases long and in frame from the first base. CDR1 and CDR2, looked up from the germline V gene (reference sequence), are LNHDA and SQIVND. The sequence links TRBV19 to TRBJ2-5, with TRBD1 matching 10 junction bases. The TCR originated in a human donor with non-small cell lung cancer that progressed on radiotherapy plus ipilimumab. The material sequenced was peripheral blood, taken from a patient treated with radiotherapy plus ipilimumab. At the DNA level, the sequence is TGTGCCAGTAGTAAACCGGGACAGGGGGAGACCCAGTACTTC. Its product reads: CASSKPGQGETQYF.